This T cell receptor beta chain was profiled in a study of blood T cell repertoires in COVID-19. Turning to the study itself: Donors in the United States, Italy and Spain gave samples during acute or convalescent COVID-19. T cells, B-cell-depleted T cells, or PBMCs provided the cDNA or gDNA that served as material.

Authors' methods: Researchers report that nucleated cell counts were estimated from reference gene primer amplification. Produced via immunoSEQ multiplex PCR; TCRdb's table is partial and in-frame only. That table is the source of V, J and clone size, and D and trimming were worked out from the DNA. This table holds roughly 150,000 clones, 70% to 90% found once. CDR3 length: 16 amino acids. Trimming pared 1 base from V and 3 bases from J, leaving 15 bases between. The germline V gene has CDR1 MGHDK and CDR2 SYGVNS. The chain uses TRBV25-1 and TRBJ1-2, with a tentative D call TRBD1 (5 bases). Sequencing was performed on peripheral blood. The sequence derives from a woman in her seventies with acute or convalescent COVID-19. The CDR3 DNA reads TGTGCCAGCAGTGAATCTATGGGAAAAGGGGACTATGGCTACACCTTC. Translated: CASSESMGKGDYGYTF.